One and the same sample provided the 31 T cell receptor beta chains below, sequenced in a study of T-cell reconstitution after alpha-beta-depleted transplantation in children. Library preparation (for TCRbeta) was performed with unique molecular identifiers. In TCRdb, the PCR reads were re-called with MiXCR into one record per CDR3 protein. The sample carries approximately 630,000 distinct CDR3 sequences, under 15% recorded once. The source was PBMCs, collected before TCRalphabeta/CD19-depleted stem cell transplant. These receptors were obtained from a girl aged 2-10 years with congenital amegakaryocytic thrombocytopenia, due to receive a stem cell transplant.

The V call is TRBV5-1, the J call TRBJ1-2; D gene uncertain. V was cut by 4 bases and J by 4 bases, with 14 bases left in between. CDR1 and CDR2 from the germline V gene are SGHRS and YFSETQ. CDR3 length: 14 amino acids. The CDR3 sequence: CASSGSDRSYGYTF. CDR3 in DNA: TGCGCCAGCAGCGGGAGCGACCGCTCCTATGGCTACACCTTC.

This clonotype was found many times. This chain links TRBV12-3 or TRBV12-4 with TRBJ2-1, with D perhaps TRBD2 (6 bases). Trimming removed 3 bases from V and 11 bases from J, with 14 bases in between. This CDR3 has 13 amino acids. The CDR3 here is CASSLGGGGKQFF. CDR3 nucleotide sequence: TGTGCCAGCAGTTTGGGAGGTGGGGGAAAGCAGTTCTTC.

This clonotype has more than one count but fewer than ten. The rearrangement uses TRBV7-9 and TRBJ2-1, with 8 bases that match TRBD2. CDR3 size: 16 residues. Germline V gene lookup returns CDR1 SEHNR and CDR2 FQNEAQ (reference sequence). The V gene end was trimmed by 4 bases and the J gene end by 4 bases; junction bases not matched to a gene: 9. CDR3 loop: CASSSPGLGMYNEQFF. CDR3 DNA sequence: TGTGCCAGCAGCTCCCCGGGACTAGGAATGTACAATGAGCAGTTCTTC.

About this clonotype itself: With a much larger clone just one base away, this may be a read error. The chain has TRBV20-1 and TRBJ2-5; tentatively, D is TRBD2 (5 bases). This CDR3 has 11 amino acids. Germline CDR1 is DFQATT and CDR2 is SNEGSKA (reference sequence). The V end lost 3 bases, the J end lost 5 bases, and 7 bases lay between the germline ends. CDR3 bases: TGCAGTGCTAGGGACTGCGAGACCCAGTACTTC. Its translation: CSARDCETQYF.

CDR3 bases: TGTGCCAGCGGGTCGCGGTACGAGCAGTACTTC. This translates into CASGSRYEQYF. This chain links TRBV12-3 or TRBV12-4 with TRBJ2-7; no definite D call. The V gene lost 8 bases and the J gene lost 4 bases, with 9 bases spanning the gap. The CDR3 contains 11 residues.

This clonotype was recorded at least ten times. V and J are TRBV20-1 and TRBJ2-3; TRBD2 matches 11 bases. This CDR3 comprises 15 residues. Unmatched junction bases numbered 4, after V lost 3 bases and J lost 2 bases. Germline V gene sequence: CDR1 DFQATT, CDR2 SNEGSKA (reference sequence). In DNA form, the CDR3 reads TGCAGTGCTAGCTCGACTAGCGGGACCACAGATACGCAGTATTTT. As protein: CSASSTSGTTDTQYF.

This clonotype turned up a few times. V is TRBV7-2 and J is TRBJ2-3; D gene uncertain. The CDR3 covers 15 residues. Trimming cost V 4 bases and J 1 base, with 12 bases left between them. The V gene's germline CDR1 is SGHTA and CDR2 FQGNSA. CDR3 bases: TGTGCCAGCAGCTCGAATGGTCTCCGCACAGATACGCAGTATTTT. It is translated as CASSSNGLRTDTQYF.

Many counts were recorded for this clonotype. The CDR3: CSARGFGRAEQFF. CDR3 sequence (DNA): TGCAGTGCTAGAGGATTTGGGCGCGCTGAGCAGTTCTTC. This chain joins TRBV20-1 and TRBJ2-1; the D is unclear. Germline-derived CDR1 and CDR2 are DFQATT and SNEGSKA (reference sequence). Trimming stripped 1 base from V and 9 bases from J, with 13 bases between. The CDR3 covers 13 residues.

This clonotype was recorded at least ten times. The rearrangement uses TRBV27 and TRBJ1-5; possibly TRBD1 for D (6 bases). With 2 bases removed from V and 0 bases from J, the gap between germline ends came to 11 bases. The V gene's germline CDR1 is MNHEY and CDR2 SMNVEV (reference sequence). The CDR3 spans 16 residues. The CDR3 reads CASSLEGGGSNQPQHF. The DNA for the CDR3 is TGTGCCAGCAGTTTAGAAGGAGGGGGTAGCAATCAGCCCCAGCATTTT.

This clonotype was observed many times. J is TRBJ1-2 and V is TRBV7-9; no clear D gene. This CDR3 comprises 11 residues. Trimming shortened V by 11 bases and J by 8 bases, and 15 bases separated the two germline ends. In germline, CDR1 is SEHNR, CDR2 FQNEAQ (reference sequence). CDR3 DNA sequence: TGTGCCTCCATTTGGGATTCAGGCTACACCTTC. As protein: CASIWDSGYTF.

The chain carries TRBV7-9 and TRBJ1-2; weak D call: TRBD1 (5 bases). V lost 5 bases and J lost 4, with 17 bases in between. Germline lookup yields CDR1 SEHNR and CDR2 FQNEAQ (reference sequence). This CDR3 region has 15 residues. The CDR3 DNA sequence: TGTGCCAGCAGCCTTCTGACAGTCTTGGGCTATGGCTACACCTTC. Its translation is CASSLLTVLGYGYTF.

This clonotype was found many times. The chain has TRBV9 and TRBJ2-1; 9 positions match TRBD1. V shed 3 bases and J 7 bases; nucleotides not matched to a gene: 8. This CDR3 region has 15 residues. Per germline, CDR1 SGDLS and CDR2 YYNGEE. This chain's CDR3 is CASSDDRGSGNEQFF. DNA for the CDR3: TGTGCCAGCAGCGACGACAGGGGGAGTGGTAATGAGCAGTTCTTC.

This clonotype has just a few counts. CDR3 sequence (DNA): TGCGCCAGCAGCTTGGCGGCGGGCCATGGCTACACCTTC. Protein sequence: CASSLAAGHGYTF. This chain links TRBV5-1 with TRBJ1-2; D not resolved. Germline CDR1 SGHRS, CDR2 YFSETQ. Trimming shortened V by 0 bases and J by 6 bases, and 9 bases separated the two germline ends. This CDR3 region has 13 residues.

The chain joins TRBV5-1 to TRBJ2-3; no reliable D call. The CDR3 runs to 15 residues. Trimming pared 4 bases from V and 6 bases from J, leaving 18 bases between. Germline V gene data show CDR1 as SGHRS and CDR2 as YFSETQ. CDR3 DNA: TGCGCCAGCAGCACTTCCCCCCCAACCACCGATACGCAGTATTTT. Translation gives CASSTSPPTTDTQYF. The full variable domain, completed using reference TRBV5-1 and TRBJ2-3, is KAGVTQTPRYLIKTRGQQVTLSCSPISGHRSVSWYQQTPGQGLQFLFEYFSETQRNKGNFPGRFSGRQFSNSRSEMNVSTLELGDSALYLCASSTSPPTTDTQYFGPGTRLTVL.

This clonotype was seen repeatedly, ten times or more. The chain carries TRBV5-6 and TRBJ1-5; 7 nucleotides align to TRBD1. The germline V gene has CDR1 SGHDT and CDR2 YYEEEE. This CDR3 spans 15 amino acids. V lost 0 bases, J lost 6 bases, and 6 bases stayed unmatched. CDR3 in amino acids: CASSLADRVGQPQHF. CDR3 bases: TGTGCCAGCAGCTTGGCCGACAGGGTTGGTCAGCCCCAGCATTTT.

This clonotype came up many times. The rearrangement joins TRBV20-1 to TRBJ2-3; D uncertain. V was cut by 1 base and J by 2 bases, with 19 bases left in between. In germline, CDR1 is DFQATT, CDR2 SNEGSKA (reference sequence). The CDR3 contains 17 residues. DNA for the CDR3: TGCAGTGCTAGAGGAGGTCCTTGGGTCCACCTCACAGATACGCAGTATTTT. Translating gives CSARGGPWVHLTDTQYF.

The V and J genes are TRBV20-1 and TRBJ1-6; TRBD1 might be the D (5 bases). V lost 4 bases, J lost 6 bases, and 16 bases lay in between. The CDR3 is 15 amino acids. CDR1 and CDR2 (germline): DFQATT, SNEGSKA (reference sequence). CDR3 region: CSAIEGRRSNSPLHF. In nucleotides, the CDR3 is TGCAGTGCTATAGAGGGGAGGAGGAGTAATTCACCCCTCCACTTT.

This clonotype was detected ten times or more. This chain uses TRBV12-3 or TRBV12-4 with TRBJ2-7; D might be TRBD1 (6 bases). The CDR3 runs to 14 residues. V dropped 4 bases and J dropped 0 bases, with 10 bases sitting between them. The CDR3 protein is CASSSVRGSYEQYF. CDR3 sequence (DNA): TGTGCCAGCAGTTCGGTCAGGGGCTCCTACGAGCAGTACTTC.

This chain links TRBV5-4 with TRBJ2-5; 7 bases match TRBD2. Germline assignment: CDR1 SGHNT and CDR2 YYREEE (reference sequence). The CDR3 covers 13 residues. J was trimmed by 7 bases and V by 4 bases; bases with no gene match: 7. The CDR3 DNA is TGTGCCAGCAGCAGACTAGGGAGGGTGACCCAGTACTTC. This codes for CASSRLGRVTQYF.

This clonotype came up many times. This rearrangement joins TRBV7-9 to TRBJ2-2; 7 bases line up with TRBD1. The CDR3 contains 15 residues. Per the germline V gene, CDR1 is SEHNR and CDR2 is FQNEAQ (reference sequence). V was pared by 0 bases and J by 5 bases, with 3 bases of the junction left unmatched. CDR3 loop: CASSLAPGQTGELFF. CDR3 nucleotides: TGTGCCAGCAGCTTAGCGCCGGGACAGACCGGGGAGCTGTTTTTT.

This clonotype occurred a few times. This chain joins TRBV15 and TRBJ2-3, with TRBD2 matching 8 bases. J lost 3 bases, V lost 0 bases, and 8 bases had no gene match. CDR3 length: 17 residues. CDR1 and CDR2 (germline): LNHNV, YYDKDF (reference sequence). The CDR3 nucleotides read TGTGCCACCAGCAGAGACCGAAGCGGGAGTCTTACAGATACGCAGTATTTT. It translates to CATSRDRSGSLTDTQYF.

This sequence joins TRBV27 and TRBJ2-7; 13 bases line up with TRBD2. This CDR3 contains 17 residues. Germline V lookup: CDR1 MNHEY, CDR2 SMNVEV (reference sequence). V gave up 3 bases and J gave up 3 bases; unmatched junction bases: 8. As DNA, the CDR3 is TGTGCCAGCAGTTTCATTGTTGGACTAGCGGGAGTCTACGAGCAGTACTTC. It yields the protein CASSFIVGLAGVYEQYF.

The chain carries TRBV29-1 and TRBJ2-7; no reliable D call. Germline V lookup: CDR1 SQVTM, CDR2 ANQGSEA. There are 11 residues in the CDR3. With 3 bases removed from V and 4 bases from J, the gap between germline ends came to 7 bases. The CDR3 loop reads CSVDRQYEQYF. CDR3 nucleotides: TGCAGCGTTGACAGACAATACGAGCAGTACTTC.

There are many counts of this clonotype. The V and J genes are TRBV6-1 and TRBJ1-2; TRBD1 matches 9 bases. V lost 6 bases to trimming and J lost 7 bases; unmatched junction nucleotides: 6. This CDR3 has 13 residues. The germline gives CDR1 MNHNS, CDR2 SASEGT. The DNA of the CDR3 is TGTGCCAGCAGATCCTACAGGGGGCCTGGCTACACCTTC. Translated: CASRSYRGPGYTF.

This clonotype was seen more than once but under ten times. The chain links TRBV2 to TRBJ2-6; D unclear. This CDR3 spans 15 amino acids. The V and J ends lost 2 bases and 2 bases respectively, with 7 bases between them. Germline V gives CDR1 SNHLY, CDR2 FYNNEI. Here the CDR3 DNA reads TGTGCCAGCAGTGAACAATTGGCTGGGGCCAACGTCCTGACTTTC. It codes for CASSEQLAGANVLTF.

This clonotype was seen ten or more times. This CDR3 is CASSVAPGEGTGELFF. In DNA, the CDR3 is TGTGCCAGCAGCGTAGCCCCTGGGGAAGGGACCGGGGAGCTGTTTTTT. V gene TRBV9 combines with J gene TRBJ2-2; no firm D call. From germline, CDR1 is SGDLS and CDR2 YYNGEE. V lost 0 bases, J lost 5 bases, and 14 bases lay in between. This CDR3 spans 16 amino acids.

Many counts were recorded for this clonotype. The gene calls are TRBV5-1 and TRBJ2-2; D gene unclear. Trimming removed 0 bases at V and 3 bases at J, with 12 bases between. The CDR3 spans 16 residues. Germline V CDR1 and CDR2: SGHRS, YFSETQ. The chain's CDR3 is CASSLGSTLDTGELFF. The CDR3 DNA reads TGCGCCAGCAGCTTGGGATCGACCCTTGACACCGGGGAGCTGTTTTTT. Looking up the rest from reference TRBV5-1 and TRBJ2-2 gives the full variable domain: KAGVTQTPRYLIKTRGQQVTLSCSPISGHRSVSWYQQTPGQGLQFLFEYFSETQRNKGNFPGRFSGRQFSNSRSEMNVSTLELGDSALYLCASSLGSTLDTGELFFGEGSRLTVL.

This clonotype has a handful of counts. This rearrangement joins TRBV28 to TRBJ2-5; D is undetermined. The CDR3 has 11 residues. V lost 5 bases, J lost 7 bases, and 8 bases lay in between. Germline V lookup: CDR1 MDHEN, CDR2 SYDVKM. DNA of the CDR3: TGTGCCAGCAGTACCTTAGTGACCCAGTACTTC. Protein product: CASSTLVTQYF. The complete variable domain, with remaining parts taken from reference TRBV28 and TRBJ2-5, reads DVKVTQSSRYLVKRTGEKVFLECVQDMDHENMFWYRQDPGLGLRLIYFSYDVKMKEKGDIPEGYSVSREKKERFSLILESASTNQTSMYLCASSTLVTQYFGPGTRLLVL.

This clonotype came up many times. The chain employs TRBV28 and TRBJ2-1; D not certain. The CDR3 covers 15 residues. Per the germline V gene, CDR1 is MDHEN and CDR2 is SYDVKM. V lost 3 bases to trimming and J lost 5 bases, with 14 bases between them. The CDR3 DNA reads TGTGCCAGCAGTTTCCCCCGAGGTCCTAACAATGAGCAGTTCTTC. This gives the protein CASSFPRGPNNEQFF.

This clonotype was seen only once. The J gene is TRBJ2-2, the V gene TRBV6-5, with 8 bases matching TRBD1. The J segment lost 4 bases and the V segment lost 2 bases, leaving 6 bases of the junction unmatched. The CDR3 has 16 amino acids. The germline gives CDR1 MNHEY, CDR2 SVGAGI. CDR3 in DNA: TGTGCCAGCAGTTACCGTACAGGGGGTAGCACCGGGGAGCTGTTTTTT. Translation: CASSYRTGGSTGELFF.

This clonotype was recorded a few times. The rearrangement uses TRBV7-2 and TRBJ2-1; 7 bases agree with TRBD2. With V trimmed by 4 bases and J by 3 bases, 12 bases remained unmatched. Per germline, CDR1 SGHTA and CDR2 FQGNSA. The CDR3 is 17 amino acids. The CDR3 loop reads CASSSQSGNPIYNEQFF. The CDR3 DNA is TGTGCCAGCAGCTCTCAGAGCGGGAATCCGATCTACAATGAGCAGTTCTTC.